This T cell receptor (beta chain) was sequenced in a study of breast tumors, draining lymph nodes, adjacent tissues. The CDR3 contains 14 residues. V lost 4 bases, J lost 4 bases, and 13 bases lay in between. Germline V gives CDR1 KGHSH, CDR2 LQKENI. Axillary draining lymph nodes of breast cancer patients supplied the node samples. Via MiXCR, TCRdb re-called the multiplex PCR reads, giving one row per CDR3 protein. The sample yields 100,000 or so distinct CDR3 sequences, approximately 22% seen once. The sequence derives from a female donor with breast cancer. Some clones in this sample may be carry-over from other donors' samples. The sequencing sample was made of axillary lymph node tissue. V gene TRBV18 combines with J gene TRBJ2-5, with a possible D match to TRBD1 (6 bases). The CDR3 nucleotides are TGTGCCAGCTCACTGACACAGGGAAGAGAGACCCAGTACTTC. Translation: CASSLTQGRETQYF.